Below are 25 T cell receptor beta chains sequenced from a single sample in a study of breast tumors, draining lymph nodes, adjacent tissues. Samples came from axillary lymph nodes draining the breast cancer. TCRdb reprocessed the multiplex PCR reads via MiXCR and lists one record per CDR3 protein. Counted here are under 250,000 distinct CDR3 sequences, 32% occurring once; the ten biggest clones make up over 1.1%. Material: axillary lymph node tissue. These receptors were collected from a female donor with breast cancer. Some clones in this sample may be carry-over from other donors' samples.

This clonotype was observed a handful of times. The V call is TRBV6-6, the J call TRBJ2-5; D is ambiguous. V lost 4 bases to trimming and J lost 5 bases, with 8 bases between them. The CDR3 is 12 residues long. Germline V gene lookup returns CDR1 MNHNY and CDR2 SVGAGI (reference sequence). The CDR3 bases are TGTGCCAGCAGTTGCCGTCAGGAGACCCAGTACTTC. The encoded protein is CASSCRQETQYF.

This clonotype was counted ten times or more. V gene TRBV9 combines with J gene TRBJ2-7; 7 bases are shared with TRBD2. Trimming cost V 0 bases and J 2 bases; bases outside gene matches: 5. This CDR3 is 15 amino acids long. Germline V gene data show CDR1 as SGDLS and CDR2 as YYNGEE. CDR3 loop: CASSVGLAATYEQYF. CDR3 DNA: TGTGCCAGCAGCGTAGGGCTAGCGGCCACCTACGAGCAGTACTTC. Drawing the rest from reference TRBV9 and TRBJ2-7, the complete variable domain is DSGVTQTPKHLITATGQRVTLRCSPRSGDLSVYWYQQSLDQGLQFLIQYYNGEERAKGNILERFSAQQFPDLHSELNLSSLELGDSALYFCASSVGLAATYEQYFGPGTRLTVT.

The gene calls are TRBV2 and TRBJ2-2, with unresolved D. V shed 7 bases and J shed 6 bases, with 9 bases lying between them. Looked up from germline, CDR1 is SNHLY and CDR2 is FYNNEI. This CDR3 comprises 12 residues. In DNA, the CDR3 is TGTGCCAGCACCATGTCCGCCGGGGAGCTGTTTTTT. Amino acid sequence: CASTMSAGELFF.

This clonotype came up many times. The chain is built from TRBV20-1 and TRBJ2-7, with 13 bases aligning to TRBD2. This CDR3 contains 14 residues. Losses at the gene ends were 5 bases for V and 4 bases for J; bases not matched to a gene: 5. In germline, CDR1 is DFQATT, CDR2 SNEGSKA (reference sequence). The DNA for the CDR3 is TGCAGTGCTGAGCGGACTAGCGGGGGTTACGAGCAGTACTTC. Protein: CSAERTSGGYEQYF.

This chain links TRBV5-1 with TRBJ1-6; D not resolved. Germline V gene data show CDR1 as SGHRS and CDR2 as YFSETQ. Trimming removed 4 bases at V and 7 bases at J, with 18 bases between. CDR3 size: 16 residues. CDR3 in DNA: TGCGCCAGCAGCCTCAGAGTTGGCGCTCCGAATTCACCCCTCCACTTT. This gives the protein CASSLRVGAPNSPLHF.

This clonotype was counted ten times or more. The genes are TRBV9 and TRBJ2-1; D is perhaps TRBD2 (6 bases). CDR3 length: 17 amino acids. The germline gives CDR1 SGDLS, CDR2 YYNGEE. V was pared by 1 base and J by 6 bases, with 20 bases between. This CDR3 reads CASSVREAGSYGNEQFF. DNA of the CDR3: TGTGCCAGCAGCGTACGGGAAGCGGGTTCCTACGGCAATGAGCAGTTCTTC.

As to this clonotype: It may be a read error: a sequence one base away is much more abundant. The chain recombines TRBV20-1 with TRBJ1-5; D is perhaps TRBD1 (5 bases). CDR1 DFQATT and CDR2 SNEGSKA come from the germline V gene (reference sequence). This CDR3 region has 15 residues. The V and J ends lost 6 bases and 6 bases respectively, with 21 bases between them. CDR3 sequence: CSALLIGGRTQPQHF. The CDR3 DNA is TGCAGTGCCCTCTTGATCGGGGGGAGGACTCAGCCCCAGCATTTT.

The genes are TRBV19 and TRBJ2-3; perhaps D is TRBD1 or TRBD2 (6 bases each). This CDR3 spans 15 amino acids. Germline-derived CDR1 and CDR2 are LNHDA and SQIVND (reference sequence). Trimming stripped 5 bases from V and 2 bases from J, with 14 bases between. The CDR3 sequence is CASSARGHSTDTQYF. The DNA for the CDR3 is TGTGCCAGTAGTGCCCGGGGGCATTCCACAGATACGCAGTATTTT.

The sample holds many counts of this clonotype. CDR3 bases: TGTGCCAGCAGCAGTCGTACAGGGAAGTTGGGCTACACCTTC. Amino acids: CASSSRTGKLGYTF. The chain couples TRBV6-5 to TRBJ1-2, with D possibly matching TRBD1 (6 bases). The germline V gene encodes CDR1 MNHEY and CDR2 SVGAGI. The CDR3 extends over 14 amino acids. Trimming removed 6 bases from V and 8 bases from J, with 19 bases in between.

The chain employs TRBV3-2 and TRBJ2-1; the DNA was not compared with TRBD2, the D call given in the table. TRBV3-2 is a documented pseudogene. The CDR3 loop spans 17 amino acids. The CDR3 DNA follows: TGTGCCAGCCGCCGACTAGCGGGAGGGCCTAGGTGGAATGAGCAGTTCTTC. Its protein is CASRRLAGGPRWNEQFF.

The table lists this clonotype with many counts. This chain uses TRBV6-5 with TRBJ2-1; D is possibly TRBD2 (5 bases). Germline V gene data show CDR1 as MNHEY and CDR2 as SVGAGI. Trimming took 4 bases from V and 1 from J, leaving 8 bases between them. The CDR3 covers 14 residues. CDR3 sequence (DNA): TGTGCCAGCAGTTCCGGGGTATCCTACAATGAGCAGTTCTTC. Its translation is CASSSGVSYNEQFF.

This clonotype was picked up many times. CDR3 in amino acids: CASSRGLAGATDTQYF. CDR3 nucleotides: TGTGCCAGCAGTCGAGGACTAGCGGGAGCCACAGATACGCAGTATTTT. This chain joins TRBV12-3 or TRBV12-4 and TRBJ2-3; 13 nucleotides align to TRBD2. J lost 2 bases, V lost 5 bases, and 4 bases had no gene match. This CDR3 has 16 residues.

This chain joins TRBV11-3 and TRBJ1-3; D not certain. Per germline, CDR1 SGHNT and CDR2 YENEEA. Trimming removed 1 base at V and 6 bases at J, with 13 bases between. CDR3 length: 15 amino acids. The CDR3, as DNA: TGTGCCAGCAGCTTAGGGGTGAAGTCGGCAAACACCATATATTTT. This sequence encodes CASSLGVKSANTIYF. The full variable domain, completed using reference TRBV11-3 and TRBJ1-3, is EAGVVQSPRYKIIEKKQPVAFWCNPISGHNTLYWYLQNLGQGPELLIRYENEEAVDDSQLPKDRFSAERLKGVDSTLKIQPAELGDSAVYLCASSLGVKSANTIYFGEGSWLTVV.

This clonotype was detected ten times or more. The chain employs TRBV30 and TRBJ1-2; D not certain. Germline CDR1 reads GTSNPN; CDR2 reads SVGIG (reference sequence). This CDR3 has 16 residues. Trimming cost V 0 bases and J 0 bases, with 14 bases left between them. The CDR3 protein is CAWSVPSDATNYGYTF. In nucleotides, the CDR3 is TGTGCCTGGAGTGTACCGTCAGATGCTACTAACTATGGCTACACCTTC.

In its sample, this clonotype was seen a few times. This clone may be a read error of a much larger clone one base away. The rearrangement uses TRBV20-1 and TRBJ1-5; 10 nucleotides align to TRBD1. CDR1 is DFQATT and CDR2 is SNEGSKA in the germline V gene (reference sequence). The trim removed 5 bases at V and 0 bases at J, leaving 13 bases unmatched. The CDR3 runs to 18 residues. The DNA of the CDR3 is TGCAGTGCTCCGAATGCCGGGACAGGGGCCATTAGCAATCAGCCCCAGCATTTT. Protein sequence: CSAPNAGTGAISNQPQHF.

The CDR3 DNA reads TGTGCCAGCAGTTCCCGGGGCGGCGGGGATACGCAGTATTTT. Its translation is CASSSRGGGDTQYF. The chain employs TRBV28 and TRBJ2-3; perhaps D is TRBD1 or TRBD2 (5 bases each). Germline V lookup: CDR1 MDHEN, CDR2 SYDVKM. The CDR3 extends over 14 amino acids. V was trimmed by 4 bases and J by 6 bases, leaving 14 bases between them.

This clonotype was picked up many times. This rearrangement joins TRBV11-3 to TRBJ2-5; D call uncertain. The V gene's germline CDR1 is SGHNT and CDR2 YENEEA. V shed 3 bases and J shed 2 bases, with 16 bases lying between them. The CDR3 length is 16 residues. The CDR3 coding sequence is TGTGCCAGCAGCTTCGGGCAGACCCAACGACAAGAGACCCAGTACTTC. Amino acid sequence: CASSFGQTQRQETQYF.

This CDR3 reads CASCPDRGWGTEAFF. For the CDR3, the DNA is TGTGCCAGCTGCCCGGACAGGGGATGGGGAACTGAAGCTTTCTTT. This sequence joins TRBV6-1 and TRBJ1-1; 9 positions match TRBD1. The CDR3 has 15 residues. V trimming: 8 bases; J trimming: 5 bases; junction bases outside the gene matches: 12. CDR1 and CDR2 (germline): MNHNS, SASEGT.

The rearrangement uses TRBV5-1 and TRBJ2-3; 14 bases map to TRBD2. This CDR3 region has 17 residues. The germline gives CDR1 SGHRS, CDR2 YFSETQ. With V trimmed by 4 bases and J by 4 bases, 8 bases remained unmatched. In nucleotides, the CDR3 is TGCGCCAGCAGCCAACGGGGGACTAGCGGGAGTCCAGATACGCAGTATTTT. The encoded protein is CASSQRGTSGSPDTQYF.

Worth noting for this clonotype: A read error may be the cause here, since a much bigger clone is one base away. V and J are TRBV6-5 and TRBJ2-1; 10 bases are shared with TRBD1. Trimming at V came to 6 bases and at J to 5 bases, leaving 7 bases not matched to a gene. Per the germline V gene, CDR1 is MNHEY and CDR2 is SVGAGI. The CDR3 is 15 amino acids. CDR3 DNA: TGTGCCAGCAGATACGGCGGGACAGGGGACAATGAGCAGTTCTTC. Protein sequence: CASRYGGTGDNEQFF.

This clonotype has ten or more counts. The J gene is TRBJ2-6, the V gene TRBV4-1, with 9 bases lining up with TRBD1. V was pared by 4 bases and J by 0 bases, with 4 bases of the junction left unmatched. This CDR3 comprises 17 residues. Germline CDR1 reads MGHRA; CDR2 reads YSYEKL. CDR3 sequence (DNA): TGCGCCAGCAGCCTAGGGACAGGGAACTCTGGGGCCAACGTCCTGACTTTC. This translates into CASSLGTGNSGANVLTF.

This chain uses TRBV7-3 with TRBJ2-2; possibly TRBD2 for D (6 bases). V was shortened by 4 bases and J by 0 bases, with 12 bases between the two germline ends. This CDR3 has 16 residues. CDR1 and CDR2 (germline): SGHTA, FQGTGA. The CDR3 nucleotides read TGTGCCAGCAGCTGGACCGGGGGAGCGAACACCGGGGAGCTGTTTTTT. As protein: CASSWTGGANTGELFF.

The chain recombines TRBV20-1 with TRBJ1-3, with 8 positions matching TRBD1. Germline V gene data show CDR1 as DFQATT and CDR2 as SNEGSKA (reference sequence). The length of the CDR3 is 14 residues. J was trimmed by 8 bases and V by 6 bases; bases with no gene match: 12. CDR3 amino acids: CSALTGVYGYTIYF. Here the CDR3 DNA reads TGCAGTGCCTTGACAGGGGTATATGGCTACACCATATATTTT.

The CDR3 DNA follows: TGTGCCATCAAGGACTCGGGGGGGGCTGGTCAGCCCCAGCATTTT. Translating it yields CAIKDSGGAGQPQHF. J is TRBJ1-5 and V is TRBV10-3; D may be TRBD1 (6 bases). Germline V gives CDR1 ENHRY, CDR2 SYGVKD. With 7 bases removed from V and 6 bases from J, the gap between germline ends came to 19 bases. The CDR3 runs 15 residues.

This clonotype has a handful of counts. This sequence may be a read error, since a much larger clone differs from it by one base. V and J are TRBV12-3 or TRBV12-4 and TRBJ2-3; D is uncertain. This CDR3 has 13 residues. Trimming took 3 bases from V and 4 from J, leaving 8 bases between them. CDR3: CASSFVTADTQYF. The DNA for the CDR3 is TGTGCCAGCAGTTTCGTAACCGCAGATACGCAGTATTTT.